This T cell receptor beta chain was sequenced during a study of cytomegalovirus exposure and HLA in healthy donors. PCR employed 60 Vbeta and 13 Jbeta primers. This table comes from immunoSEQ multiplex PCR, and its TCRdb copy is limited to in-frame clones, with some not included. This table has 190,000 or so clones, roughly three quarters appearing once. Notes on this clone: Its target is unknown.

Overall study results and limits: A missense DCLRE1C variant was associated with V- and J-gene trimming of TCR beta chains in a later analysis, and an independent cohort replicated the association. Cytomegalovirus status, reportedly, was diagnosed with high specificity and sensitivity by the classifier.

Trimming removed 4 bases from V and 5 bases from J; junction bases left unmatched: 7. Per germline, CDR1 SGHVS and CDR2 FQNEAQ. The CDR3 spans 15 residues. The source material was PBMCs. The clonotype originates from a male donor in good health and CMV-seropositive. J is TRBJ2-2 and V is TRBV7-8, with 7 bases lining up with TRBD2. The CDR3 reads CASSSGRGLTGELFF. CDR3 bases: TGTGCCAGCAGCTCGGGGAGGGGTTTGACCGGGGAGCTGTTTTTT. Drawing the rest from reference TRBV7-8 and TRBJ2-2, the complete variable domain is GAGVSQSPRYKVAKRGQDVALRCDPISGHVSLFWYQQALGQGPEFLTYFQNEAQLDKSGLPSDRFFAERPEGSVSTLKIQRTQQEDSAVYLCASSSGRGLTGELFFGEGSRLTVL.